This TCR beta chain originates from a study of CD8 T cells in ankylosing spondylitis. TCRdb re-analysed the 5' RACE reads in MiXCR, keeping a single row per CDR3 protein. The repertoire holds under 150,000 distinct CDR3 sequences, approximately 9.2% seen once, with approximately 6.8% in the top ten. This clonotype was recorded at least ten times. V was cut by 5 bases and J by 1 base, with 10 bases left in between. Germline CDR1 SGHTA, CDR2 FQGNSA. The CDR3 has 14 amino acids. The rearrangement links TRBV7-2 to TRBJ2-3; no firm D call. The source is a male donor with ankylosing spondylitis. Sequenced input: synovial fluid, either unsorted or a sorted T cell fraction (not recorded which). The CDR3 coding sequence is TGTGCCAGCAGCCTCTTTATCCGCACAGATACGCAGTATTTT. Translation: CASSLFIRTDTQYF.